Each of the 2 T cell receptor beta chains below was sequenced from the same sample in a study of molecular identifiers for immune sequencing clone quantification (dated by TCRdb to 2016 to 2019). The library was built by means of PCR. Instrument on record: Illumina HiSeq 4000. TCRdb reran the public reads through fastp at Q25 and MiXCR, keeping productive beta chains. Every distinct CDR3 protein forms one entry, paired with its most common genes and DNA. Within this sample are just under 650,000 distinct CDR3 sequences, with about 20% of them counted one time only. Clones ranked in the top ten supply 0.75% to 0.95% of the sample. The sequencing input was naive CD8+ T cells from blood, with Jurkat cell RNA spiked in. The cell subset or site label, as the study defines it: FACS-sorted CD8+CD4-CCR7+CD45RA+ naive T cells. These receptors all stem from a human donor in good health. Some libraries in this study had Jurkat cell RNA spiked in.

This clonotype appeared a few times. The CDR3 DNA reads TGTGCCAGCAACGCGACAGGTTTGAACACTGAAGCTTTCTTT. Translated, it gives CASNATGLNTEAFF. J is TRBJ1-1 and V is TRBV9, with D possibly being TRBD1 (6 bases). Trimming cost V 6 bases and J 0 bases, with 12 bases left between them. CDR1 is SGDLS and CDR2 is YYNGEE in the germline V gene. The CDR3 extends over 14 amino acids.

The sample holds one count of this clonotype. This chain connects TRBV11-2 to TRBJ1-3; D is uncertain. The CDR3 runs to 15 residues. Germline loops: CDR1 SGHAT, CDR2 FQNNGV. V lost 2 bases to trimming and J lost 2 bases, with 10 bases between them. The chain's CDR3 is CASSLSSTTGNTIYF. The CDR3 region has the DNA TGTGCCAGCAGCTTATCCAGCACAACTGGAAACACCATATATTTT.